These T cell receptor beta chains were read from a single sample in a study of blood T cell repertoires in COVID-19. The method was immunoSEQ multiplex PCR; TCRdb's version includes in-frame clones alone and lacks a portion of them. The data show approximately 270,000 clones, with approximately 90% seen just once and roughly 6% held by the top ten. The sample taken for sequencing was peripheral blood. The receptors here all came from a woman aged 25 to 39 with COVID-19, enrolled during active disease. CDR3s include the opening cysteine and the closing phenylalanine or tryptophan. Fields, in order: D gene, V gene, J gene, clone size, CDR3 length, CDR3 protein, CDR3 DNA. The D gene is left open where the match is weak. Not all rows give a size; the values are once, few, many and, for expanded clones, a class.

>TRBD2|TRBV6-1|TRBJ2-3|.|16
CASSEMASGSTDTQYF
TGTGCCAGCAGTGAAATGGCTAGCGGGAGCACAGATACGCAGTATTTT
>.|TRBV5-1|TRBJ1-2|.|13
CASNPDSNYGYTF
TGCGCCAGCAATCCTGACAGTAACTATGGCTACACCTTC
>TRBD2|TRBV4-1|TRBJ2-5|.|16
CASSLAERGAQETQYF
TGCGCCAGCAGCCTAGCAGAGCGGGGGGCCCAAGAGACCCAGTACTTC
>TRBD1|TRBV7-2|TRBJ2-1|.|17
CASSLLGFWTGRNEQFF
TGTGCCAGCAGCTTATTGGGTTTTTGGACAGGACGGAATGAGCAGTTCTTC
>.|TRBV3-1/TRBV3-2|TRBJ2-2|.|16
CASRASGRPQSGELFF
TGTGCCAGCAGAGCCAGCGGTCGGCCTCAGTCCGGGGAGCTGTTTTTT
>.|TRBV4-2|TRBJ2-1|.|15
CASSREGGSYNEQFF
TGTGCCAGCAGCCGGGAGGGGGGCTCCTACAATGAGCAGTTCTTC
>.|TRBV27|TRBJ2-1|.|16
CASSLYTRRDYNEQFF
TGTGCCAGCAGTTTGTACACGCGGAGGGACTACAATGAGCAGTTCTTC
>.|TRBV11-2|TRBJ1-4|.|14
CASSLGQGNEKLFF
TGTGCCAGCAGCCTGGGTCAGGGCAATGAAAAACTGTTTTTT
>.|TRBV6-4|TRBJ2-1|.|15
CASSDSPGAANEQFF
TGTGCCAGCAGTGACTCGCCAGGGGCGGCCAATGAGCAGTTCTTC
>TRBD2|TRBV5-1|TRBJ2-7|.|14
CASSFAGGRNEQYF
TGCGCCAGCAGCTTTGCGGGGGGGCGGAACGAGCAGTACTTC
>TRBD1|TRBV27|TRBJ2-1|.|13
CASSLRTGNEQFF
TGTGCCAGCAGTTTACGGACAGGGAATGAGCAGTTCTTC
>.|TRBV25-1|TRBJ2-2|.|17
CASSETYGQSNTGELFF
TGTGCCAGCAGTGAAACTTACGGACAGTCGAACACCGGGGAGCTGTTTTTT
>TRBD1|TRBV18|TRBJ1-5|.|16
CASSVQGGGGNQPQHF
TGTGCCAGCTCAGTACAGGGGGGAGGTGGCAATCAGCCCCAGCATTTT
>TRBD1|TRBV3-1/TRBV3-2|TRBJ2-3|.|14
CASSQVGDSDTQYF
TGTGCCAGCAGCCAGGTAGGGGACAGCGATACGCAGTATTTT
>TRBD1|TRBV10-3|TRBJ1-2|.|18
CAISGGAPRTGQNYGYTF
TGTGCCATCAGTGGGGGGGCACCTAGGACAGGGCAGAACTATGGCTACACCTTC
>.|TRBV11-2|TRBJ2-2|.|14
CASSSNRAGWELFF
TGTGCCAGCAGCTCAAACAGGGCTGGGTGGGAGCTGTTTTTT
>TRBD1|TRBV5-1|TRBJ1-5|.|14
CASSPGTGNQPQHF
TGCGCCAGCAGCCCCGGGACAGGGAATCAGCCCCAGCATTTT
>.|TRBV7-2|TRBJ1-1|.|15
CASSLLDRSNTEAFF
TGTGCCAGCAGCTTATTGGACAGAAGTAACACTGAAGCTTTCTTT
>.|TRBV3-1/TRBV3-2|TRBJ1-2|.|14
CASSPLGGDYGYTF
TGTGCCAGCAGCCCCCTAGGCGGAGACTATGGCTACACCTTC
>TRBD1|TRBV7-9|TRBJ2-5|.|14
CATHKAGGDETQYF
TGTGCCACCCACAAAGCAGGGGGTGATGAGACCCAGTACTTC
>TRBD1|TRBV7-9|TRBJ1-1|.|15
CASSSGTGGYTEAFF
TGTGCCAGCAGCTCGGGAACAGGGGGGTACACTGAAGCTTTCTTT
>TRBD1|TRBV6-6|TRBJ2-3|.|15
CASSFGQGLADTQYF
TGTGCCAGCAGTTTCGGACAGGGGTTAGCAGATACGCAGTATTTT
>TRBD1|TRBV7-8|TRBJ1-5|.|18
CASSPNTGAVRSNQPQHF
TGTGCCAGCAGCCCCAACACAGGGGCTGTAAGGAGCAATCAGCCCCAGCATTTT
>TRBD1|TRBV7-9|TRBJ2-2|.|16
CASSPKGGANTGELFF
TGTGCCAGCAGCCCTAAAGGGGGCGCGAACACCGGGGAGCTGTTTTTT
>.|TRBV19|TRBJ1-3|.|14
CASSIPTAGNTIYF
TGTGCCAGTAGTATCCCGACAGCTGGAAACACCATATATTTT
>.|TRBV2|TRBJ1-2|.|13
CASSSDQGSGYTF
TGTGCCAGCAGCTCGGATCAGGGGAGCGGCTACACCTTC
>TRBD1|TRBV7-9|TRBJ1-2|once|14
CASSSTGGAGGYTF
TGTGCCAGCAGCTCCACAGGGGGCGCCGGCGGCTACACCTTC
>.|TRBV11-3|TRBJ2-5|.|16
CASSLGVDSGGETQYF
TGTGCCAGCAGCTTAGGAGTAGATTCTGGAGGCGAGACCCAGTACTTC
>TRBD2|TRBV6-2/TRBV6-3|TRBJ2-3|once|20
CASSYAPGQKGLAYTDTQYF
TGTGCCAGCAGTTACGCTCCGGGACAGAAGGGACTAGCCTACACAGATACGCAGTATTTT
>.|TRBV7-2|TRBJ2-1|.|16
CASSGDSRTPYNEQFF
TGTGCCAGCAGCGGAGATAGCCGGACTCCCTACAATGAGCAGTTCTTC
>TRBD1|TRBV5-1|TRBJ1-2|few|13
CASRPTGDYGYTF
TGCGCCAGCAGGCCTACAGGGGACTATGGCTACACCTTC
>TRBD2|TRBV30|TRBJ2-3|.|15
CAWSVNSGRLDTQYF
TGTGCCTGGAGTGTTAACAGCGGGAGGTTAGATACGCAGTATTTT
>TRBD1|TRBV11-2|TRBJ1-2|.|16
CASSTGQGVGSYGYTF
TGTGCCAGCAGCACGGGACAGGGCGTGGGGAGCTATGGCTACACCTTC
>TRBD1|TRBV7-2|TRBJ1-3|.|18
CASSPNPGTGDRGNTIYF
TGTGCCAGCAGCCCGAACCCCGGGACAGGGGACAGGGGAAACACCATATATTTT
>.|TRBV30|TRBJ1-2|.|12
CAWDTRAGGYTF
TGTGCCTGGGACACCCGGGCGGGGGGCTACACCTTC
>.|TRBV5-6|TRBJ1-2|.|15
CASSLRSGGTYGYTF
TGTGCCAGCAGCTTGAGAAGTGGCGGGACCTATGGCTACACCTTC
>.|TRBV5-6|TRBJ1-3|.|14
CASSLDLSGNTIYF
TGTGCCAGCAGCTTGGACCTATCTGGAAACACCATATATTTT
>TRBD1|TRBV24-1|TRBJ2-1|.|20
CATSDFSPGQGAKSYNEQFF
TGTGCCACCAGTGATTTCTCCCCGGGACAGGGCGCAAAGTCCTACAATGAGCAGTTCTTC
>.|TRBV11-3|TRBJ2-5|.|15
CASSFSSAYGETQYF
TGTGCCAGCAGCTTCTCATCTGCCTATGGTGAGACCCAGTACTTC
>.|TRBV13|TRBJ2-1|.|15
CASSSYRSSDNEQFF
TGTGCCAGCAGCTCATACAGGAGCTCTGACAATGAGCAGTTCTTC
>.|TRBV4-2|TRBJ2-2|.|21
CASSQPSGARGVRGSTGELFF
TGTGCCAGCAGCCAGCCCTCTGGGGCACGCGGGGTCCGGGGTTCCACCGGGGAGCTGTTTTTT
>TRBD1|TRBV10-3|TRBJ1-1|.|15
CAISVTGVPGTEAFF
TGTGCCATCAGTGTTACAGGGGTGCCGGGAACTGAAGCTTTCTTT
>TRBD1|TRBV5-1|TRBJ2-3|once|19
CASSSSRDIHRGRTDTQYF
TGCGCCAGCAGCTCAAGCCGCGATATCCACAGGGGGCGCACAGATACGCAGTATTTT
>TRBD2|TRBV5-4|TRBJ2-1|.|14
CASSLGAGAHEQFF
TGTGCCAGCAGCTTGGGGGCGGGAGCCCATGAGCAGTTCTTC
>.|TRBV18|TRBJ1-2|.|17
CASSPRRPGPTNYGYTF
TGTGCCAGCTCACCACGACGGCCTGGGCCGACCAACTATGGCTACACCTTC
>.|TRBV24-1|TRBJ2-3|once|17
CATSDSTRGFGTDTQYF
TGTGCCACCAGTGATTCTACCAGGGGATTTGGGACAGATACGCAGTATTTT
>.|TRBV28|TRBJ1-5|few|19
CASSLRQGPASYSNQPQHF
TGTGCCAGCAGTTTACGCCAGGGGCCCGCCTCGTATAGCAATCAGCCCCAGCATTTT
>.|TRBV18|TRBJ1-1|.|17
CASSPQTPWGEDTEAFF
TGTGCCAGCTCACCTCAGACCCCGTGGGGAGAGGACACTGAAGCTTTCTTT
>.|TRBV7-8|TRBJ1-1|.|14
CASSPRVQGTEAFF
TGTGCCAGCAGCCCCCGTGTGCAGGGCACTGAAGCTTTCTTT
>.|TRBV7-2|TRBJ2-2|once|13
CASGQTDTGELFF
TGTGCCAGCGGACAGACTGACACCGGGGAGCTGTTTTTT
>TRBD1|TRBV6-2/TRBV6-3|TRBJ1-1|.|14
CASSLDRGNTEAFF
TGTGCCAGCAGTTTGGACAGGGGGAACACTGAAGCTTTCTTT
>TRBD2|TRBV9|TRBJ2-4|.|15
CASSVGGGKENIQYF
TGTGCCAGCAGCGTAGGCGGGGGAAAGGAAAACATTCAGTACTTC
>.|TRBV7-9|TRBJ2-1|.|13
CASMAGLNNEQFF
TGTGCCAGCATGGCGGGACTTAACAATGAGCAGTTCTTC
>TRBD1|TRBV18|TRBJ2-1|few|17
CASSPQRDRSSYNEQFF
TGTGCCAGCTCACCACAGAGGGACAGGTCTTCCTACAATGAGCAGTTCTTC
>TRBD2|TRBV2|TRBJ2-1|.|15
CASSVVAGENNEQFF
TGTGCCAGCAGTGTGGTTGCGGGAGAGAACAATGAGCAGTTCTTC
>.|TRBV12-2|TRBJ2-1|.|15
CASRLVCQDRNEQFF
TGTGCAAGTCGCTTAGTATGCCAGGATCGCAATGAGCAGTTCTTC
>.|TRBV28|TRBJ1-4|once|17
CASSSIVQTTTNEKLFF
TGTGCCAGCAGTTCAATAGTGCAGACAACAACTAATGAAAAACTGTTTTTT